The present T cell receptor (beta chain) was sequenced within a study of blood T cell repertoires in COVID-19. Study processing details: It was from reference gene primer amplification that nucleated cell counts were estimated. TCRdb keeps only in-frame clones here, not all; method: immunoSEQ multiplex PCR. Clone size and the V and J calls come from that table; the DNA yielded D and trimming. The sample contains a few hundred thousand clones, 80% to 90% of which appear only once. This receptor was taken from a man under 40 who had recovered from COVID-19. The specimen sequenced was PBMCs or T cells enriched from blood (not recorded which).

CDR3 sequence reads: CASSLSLTGGGPLHF. CDR3 nucleotides: TGTGCCAGCAGTTTATCGCTGACAGGGGGCGGACCCCTCCACTTT. The chain carries TRBV27 and TRBJ1-6; 10 bases fit TRBD1. The J segment lost 12 bases and the V segment lost 0 bases, leaving 5 bases of the junction unmatched. The CDR3 contains 15 residues. CDR1 and CDR2 (germline): MNHEY, SMNVEV (reference sequence).